This T cell receptor beta chain was observed in a study of blood T cell repertoires in COVID-19. The wider study: Both acute and convalescent COVID-19 samples were obtained from the United States, Italy and Spain.

Germline V CDR1 and CDR2: PRHDT, FYEKMQ (reference sequence). CDR3 length equals 17 residues. Germline trimming cut 4 bases from V and 4 bases from J; bases unmatched to any gene: 9. Only in-frame clones appear in the TCRdb table, and some are missing; sequencing was by immunoSEQ multiplex PCR. The table lists roughly 300,000 clones, approximately 89% of them singletons. The participants were between about 18 and 90 years old and came from under 25 US areas. This TCR came from a woman in her twenties or thirties who had recovered from COVID-19. The rearrangement joins TRBV13 to TRBJ2-3; TRBD2 matches at 12 bases. Sequences were obtained from PBMCs or T cells enriched from blood (not recorded which). The CDR3 protein is CASSSPGLAGPSDTQYF. The DNA of the CDR3 is TGTGCCAGCAGCTCCCCTGGACTAGCGGGGCCCTCAGATACGCAGTATTTT.